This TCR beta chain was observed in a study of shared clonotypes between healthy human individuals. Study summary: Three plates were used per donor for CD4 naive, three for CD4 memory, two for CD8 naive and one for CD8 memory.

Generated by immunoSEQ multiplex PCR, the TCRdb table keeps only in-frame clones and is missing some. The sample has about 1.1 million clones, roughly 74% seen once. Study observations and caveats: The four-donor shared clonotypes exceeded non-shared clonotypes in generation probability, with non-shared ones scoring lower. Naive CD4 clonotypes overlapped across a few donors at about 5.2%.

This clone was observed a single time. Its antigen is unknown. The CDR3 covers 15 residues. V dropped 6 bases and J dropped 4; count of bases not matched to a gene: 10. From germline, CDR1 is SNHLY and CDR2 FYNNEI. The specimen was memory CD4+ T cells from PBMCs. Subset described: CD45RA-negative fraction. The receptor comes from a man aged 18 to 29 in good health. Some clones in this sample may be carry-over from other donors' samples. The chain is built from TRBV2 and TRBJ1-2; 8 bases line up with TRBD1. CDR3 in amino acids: CASSGGQGSFYGYTF. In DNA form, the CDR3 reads TGTGCCAGCAGCGGCGGACAGGGCTCCTTCTATGGCTACACCTTC.